Each of the 28 T cell receptor beta chains below was sequenced from the same sample in a study of blood T cell repertoires in COVID-19. This table comes from immunoSEQ multiplex PCR, and its TCRdb copy is limited to in-frame clones, with some not included. Of over 150,000 clones listed, roughly 83% are singletons. Sequencing was done on a sample of peripheral blood. The receptors come from a woman aged 55-75 years with acute or convalescent COVID-19.

The chain uses TRBV7-9 and TRBJ2-1; 8 nucleotides align to TRBD1. Germline assignment: CDR1 SEHNR and CDR2 FQNEAQ (reference sequence). V trimming: 4 bases; J trimming: 1 base; junction bases outside the gene matches: 3. The CDR3 covers 15 residues. The CDR3 DNA sequence: TGTGCCAGCAGCTCACGACAGGGGTCCTACAATGAGCAGTTCTTC. Translation: CASSSRQGSYNEQFF.

The chain is built from TRBV28 and TRBJ1-1, with a possible D match to TRBD1 (5 bases). The V end lost 3 bases, the J end lost 10 bases, and 12 bases lay between the germline ends. Germline values: CDR1 MDHEN, CDR2 SYDVKM. This CDR3 has 12 residues. The CDR3 nucleotides are TGTGCCAGCAGTTTGGCGGGGACGGGAGCTTTCTTT. Its translation: CASSLAGTGAFF.

The CDR3 is CASSLVVAGLNEQFF. DNA of the CDR3: TGTGCCAGCAGCTTAGTTGTAGCGGGGTTAAATGAGCAGTTCTTC. V gene TRBV7-9 combines with J gene TRBJ2-1; 8 bases are shared with TRBD2. The CDR3 covers 15 residues. Looked up from germline, CDR1 is SEHNR and CDR2 is FQNEAQ (reference sequence). With V trimmed by 1 base and J by 7 bases, 6 bases remained unmatched.

This chain connects TRBV19 to TRBJ2-6; TRBD1 matches 10 bases. This CDR3 contains 18 residues. The V and J ends lost 6 bases and 0 bases, in that order; junction bases with no gene match: 8. In germline, CDR1 is LNHDA, CDR2 SQIVND (reference sequence). Written as DNA, the CDR3 is TGTGCCAGTAGAAAAGGGACAGGGGTTAACTCTGGGGCCAACGTCCTGACTTTC. As protein: CASRKGTGVNSGANVLTF.

The rearrangement links TRBV10-1 to TRBJ2-3; 8 bases fit TRBD1. After removal of 7 bases from V and 4 bases from J, the junction contained 4 bases not matched to a gene. Looked up from germline, CDR1 is WNHNN and CDR2 is SYGVQD (reference sequence). This CDR3 has 13 residues. Here the CDR3 DNA reads TGCGCCAGCACCCAGGGGGCCGCAGATACGCAGTATTTT. It is translated as CASTQGAADTQYF.

The rearrangement links TRBV24-1 to TRBJ2-5; 9 positions agree with TRBD2. This CDR3 has 15 amino acids. With V trimmed by 4 bases and J by 5 bases, 7 bases remained unmatched. CDR1 and CDR2 (germline): KGHDR, SFDVKD. CDR3 region: CATSDRSGGSETQYF. The CDR3 bases are TGTGCCACCAGTGACCGTAGCGGGGGTAGCGAGACCCAGTACTTC.

This sequence joins TRBV24-1 and TRBJ2-1, with 8 bases lining up with TRBD1. Germline lookup yields CDR1 KGHDR and CDR2 SFDVKD. The length of the CDR3 is 16 residues. V was clipped by 5 bases and J by 9 bases; unmatched bases: 14. CDR3 in DNA: TGTGCCACCAGTGCCCGGACAGGGAATTGGCTCGGTGAGCAGTTCTTC. Its protein is CATSARTGNWLGEQFF.

The chain has TRBV30 and TRBJ1-1, with a possible D match to TRBD1 (5 bases). This CDR3 has 14 residues. Germline-derived CDR1 and CDR2 are GTSNPN and SVGIG (reference sequence). Between the trimmed V and J ends, which lost 4 bases and 11 bases, there was a span of 23 bases. CDR3 region: CAWTPGGGRIAAFF. CDR3 DNA sequence: TGTGCCTGGACCCCGGGGGGGGGACGGATTGCGGCTTTCTTT.

The chain links TRBV19 to TRBJ1-5; TRBD1 agrees at 10 bases. The junction had 8 bases not matched to a gene; V was cut back by 5 bases and J by 7 bases. Germline assignment: CDR1 LNHDA and CDR2 SQIVND (reference sequence). CDR3 length: 15 amino acids. CDR3 sequence reads: CASSATGGFGQPQHF. The CDR3 region has the DNA TGTGCCAGTAGTGCGACAGGGGGCTTTGGACAGCCCCAGCATTTT.

The V and J genes are TRBV6-5 and TRBJ2-7; 8 nucleotides match TRBD1. Germline V gene lookup returns CDR1 MNHEY and CDR2 SVGAGI. V trimming: 7 bases; J trimming: 3 bases; junction bases outside the gene matches: 8. This CDR3 comprises 14 residues. CDR3 bases: TGTGCCAGCAACTTAGGACAGGGATACTACGAGCAGTACTTC. Amino acids: CASNLGQGYYEQYF.

The chain combines TRBV18 with TRBJ2-1, with TRBD2 matching 10 bases. This CDR3 is 15 amino acids long. The V gene end was trimmed by 7 bases and the J gene end by 8 bases; junction bases not matched to a gene: 11. From germline, CDR1 is KGHSH and CDR2 LQKENI. The CDR3 bases are TGTGCCAGCTTCACCACTCCTAGCGGGGGAGATGAGCAGTTCTTC. Amino acid sequence: CASFTTPSGGDEQFF. The full variable domain, its missing parts supplied by reference TRBV18 and TRBJ2-1, is NAGVMQNPRHLVRRRGQEARLRCSPMKGHSHVYWYRQLPEEGLKFMVYLQKENIIDESGMPKERFSAEFPKEGPSILRIQQVVRGDSAAYFCASFTTPSGGDEQFFGPGTRLTVL.

The rearrangement joins TRBV5-1 to TRBJ2-5; 8 nucleotides align to TRBD2. Unmatched junction bases numbered 10, after V lost 1 base and J lost 5 bases. The CDR3 consists of 16 residues. Germline V gives CDR1 SGHRS, CDR2 YFSETQ. The DNA for the CDR3 is TGCGCCAGCAGCTTGACTAGCGGCCTAGGTGGGGAGACCCAGTACTTC. It codes for CASSLTSGLGGETQYF.

The chain employs TRBV6-2 or TRBV6-3 and TRBJ2-7, with TRBD1 identical over 9 bases. Germline V gene lookup returns CDR1 MNHEY and CDR2 SVGEGT. The V segment lost 5 bases and the J segment 2 bases; nucleotides outside the gene matches: 7. The CDR3 spans 15 residues. The DNA of the CDR3 is TGTGCCAGCAGTACAACCGGGACAGGGACCTACGAGCAGTACTTC. Its translation: CASSTTGTGTYEQYF.

The genes are TRBV24-1 and TRBJ1-3; D remains ambiguous. The V end was cut by 2 bases, the J end by 4 bases, with 14 bases between. The germline gives CDR1 KGHDR, CDR2 SFDVKD. The CDR3 covers 16 residues. The CDR3 DNA reads TGTGCCACCAGTGATTCCTCCGGGGTCGCGGGAAACACCATATATTTT. This gives the protein CATSDSSGVAGNTIYF.

This chain connects TRBV27 to TRBJ2-1; a weak D match, TRBD2 (5 bases). The CDR3 covers 14 residues. Germline V lookup: CDR1 MNHEY, CDR2 SMNVEV (reference sequence). V lost 8 bases, J lost 6 bases, and 17 bases lay in between. For the CDR3, the DNA is TGTGCCAGCGCCTCTACGGGGAAAGGCAATGAGCAGTTCTTC. As protein: CASASTGKGNEQFF.

This chain joins TRBV12-3 or TRBV12-4 and TRBJ2-3; D is possibly TRBD1 (6 bases). This CDR3 spans 13 amino acids. V was shortened by 8 bases and J by 5 bases, with 14 bases between the two germline ends. The CDR3 protein is CASLPGAGDTQYF. The CDR3 DNA is TGTGCCAGCCTCCCAGGGGCGGGAGATACGCAGTATTTT.

The rearrangement links TRBV4-3 to TRBJ2-7, with 9 bases lining up with TRBD2. After removal of 0 bases from V and 1 base from J, the junction contained 13 bases not matched to a gene. CDR1 LGHNA and CDR2 YSLEER come from the germline V gene. The CDR3 has 19 amino acids. The CDR3 here is CASSQDFSGGTRGSYEQYF. In nucleotides, the CDR3 is TGCGCCAGCAGCCAAGATTTTAGCGGGGGAACCAGAGGGTCCTACGAGCAGTACTTC.

The rearrangement uses TRBV5-1 and TRBJ2-3, with a tentative D call TRBD1 (6 bases). Deletions cut 1 base from V and 5 bases from J, with 11 bases between. This CDR3 has 14 amino acids. Germline-derived CDR1 and CDR2 are SGHRS and YFSETQ. CDR3: CASSLMGARDTQYF. In DNA form, the CDR3 reads TGCGCCAGCAGCTTGATGGGGGCGCGAGATACGCAGTATTTT.

The rearrangement joins TRBV10-1 to TRBJ1-4; 11 positions match TRBD1. The germline CDR1 and CDR2 sequences are WNHNN and SYGVQD (reference sequence). After removal of 3 bases from V and 0 bases from J, the junction contained 6 bases not matched to a gene. This CDR3 is built from 18 residues. CDR3 protein: CASSERTGGSATNEKLFF. CDR3 coding DNA: TGCGCCAGCAGTGAAAGGACAGGGGGCTCCGCAACTAATGAAAAACTGTTTTTT.

This sequence joins TRBV28 and TRBJ2-7; possibly TRBD1 for D (5 bases). V gave up 4 bases and J gave up 6 bases, with 16 bases separating them. The CDR3 is 14 amino acids. Looked up from germline, CDR1 is MDHEN and CDR2 is SYDVKM. DNA of the CDR3: TGTGCCAGCAGTTCTGGACACCCCTTGGTCGAGCAGTACTTC. This sequence encodes CASSSGHPLVEQYF.

V and J are TRBV11-3 and TRBJ2-5, with D possibly being TRBD2 (6 bases). Germline V CDR1 and CDR2: SGHNT, YENEEA. Trimming took 4 bases from V and 1 from J, leaving 19 bases between them. The CDR3 totals 17 residues. CDR3 nucleotide sequence: TGTGCCAGCAGCTCCCCCCGGGGAGGATTAGCCCAAGAGACCCAGTACTTC. Protein: CASSSPRGGLAQETQYF. Full variable domain (remainder filled in from reference TRBV11-3 and TRBJ2-5): EAGVVQSPRYKIIEKKQPVAFWCNPISGHNTLYWYLQNLGQGPELLIRYENEEAVDDSQLPKDRFSAERLKGVDSTLKIQPAELGDSAVYLCASSSPRGGLAQETQYFGPGTRLLVL.

The V and J genes are TRBV7-9 and TRBJ2-2, with 9 bases fitting TRBD1. This CDR3 is 18 amino acids long. Unmatched junction bases numbered 13, after V lost 5 bases and J lost 3 bases. In germline, CDR1 is SEHNR, CDR2 FQNEAQ (reference sequence). In DNA, the CDR3 is TGTGCCAGCAGCCCCGCCCGCGGACAGGGGTCGGACACCGGGGAGCTGTTTTTT. Amino acids: CASSPARGQGSDTGELFF.

The chain employs TRBV7-9 and TRBJ2-7; 8 bases fit TRBD2. The CDR3 consists of 15 residues. Germline trimming cut 3 bases from V and 2 bases from J; bases unmatched to any gene: 6. Germline lookup yields CDR1 SEHNR and CDR2 FQNEAQ (reference sequence). CDR3 DNA sequence: TGTGCCAGCAGCTTCTCGACTAGCGCTGCCTACGAGCAGTACTTC. Its protein is CASSFSTSAAYEQYF.

DNA for the CDR3: TGCGCCAGCAGCTTGGGTTCAGGGAATACTGAAGCTTTCTTT. Residues: CASSLGSGNTEAFF. The chain employs TRBV5-1 and TRBJ1-1, with D possibly matching TRBD1 (5 bases). The CDR3 is 14 amino acids. Looked up from germline, CDR1 is SGHRS and CDR2 is YFSETQ. Trimming removed 0 bases from V and 5 bases from J, with 11 bases in between.

The chain recombines TRBV14 with TRBJ1-2; possibly TRBD1 for D (6 bases). The V end lost 0 bases, the J end lost 4 bases, and 12 bases lay between the germline ends. CDR3 size: 15 residues. Germline assignment: CDR1 SGHDN and CDR2 FVKESK. CDR3 amino acids: CASSQEWGHSYGYTF. As DNA, the CDR3 is TGTGCCAGCAGCCAAGAATGGGGGCATAGCTATGGCTACACCTTC.

The genes are TRBV11-2 and TRBJ2-3; TRBD2 agrees at 8 bases. The CDR3 runs 15 residues. Unmatched junction bases numbered 2, after V lost 2 bases and J lost 1 base. Germline lookup yields CDR1 SGHAT and CDR2 FQNNGV. CDR3 sequence: CASSLRAGGTDTQYF. The CDR3 DNA follows: TGTGCCAGCAGCTTAAGAGCGGGGGGCACAGATACGCAGTATTTT.

Only a few counts were recorded for this clone. This chain joins TRBV21-1 and TRBJ1-5; the table's D call of TRBD1 was not tested on the DNA. TRBV21-1 is noted as a pseudogene. The CDR3 totals 16 residues. CDR3 amino acids: CASSKAGGRGHQPQHF. CDR3 coding DNA: TGTGCCAGCAGCAAAGCAGGGGGCAGGGGGCATCAGCCCCAGCATTTT.

This clone was counted only a few times. The chain joins TRBV5-5 to TRBJ2-7, with D tentatively TRBD1 (5 bases). V was cut by 0 bases and J by 6 bases, with 16 bases left in between. Germline CDR1 SGHKS, CDR2 YYEKEE (reference sequence). This CDR3 is built from 15 residues. CDR3 coding DNA: TGTGCCAGCAGCTTGGAAGGCAGGGTCCCTAGCGAGCAGTACTTC. Its translation: CASSLEGRVPSEQYF.